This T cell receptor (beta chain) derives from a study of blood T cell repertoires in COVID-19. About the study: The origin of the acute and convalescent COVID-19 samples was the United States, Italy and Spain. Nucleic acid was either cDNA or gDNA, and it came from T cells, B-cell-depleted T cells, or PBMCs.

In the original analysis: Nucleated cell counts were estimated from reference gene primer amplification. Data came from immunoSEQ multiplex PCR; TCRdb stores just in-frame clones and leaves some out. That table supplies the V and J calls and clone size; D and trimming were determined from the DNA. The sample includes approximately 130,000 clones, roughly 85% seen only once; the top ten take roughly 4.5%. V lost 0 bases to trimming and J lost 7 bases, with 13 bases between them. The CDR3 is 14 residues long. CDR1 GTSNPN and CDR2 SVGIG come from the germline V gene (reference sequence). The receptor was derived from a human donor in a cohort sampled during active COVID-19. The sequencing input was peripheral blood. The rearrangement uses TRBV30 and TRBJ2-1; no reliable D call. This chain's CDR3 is CAWSVVRVGNEQFF. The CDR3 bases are TGTGCCTGGAGTGTAGTGAGAGTCGGGAATGAGCAGTTCTTC.